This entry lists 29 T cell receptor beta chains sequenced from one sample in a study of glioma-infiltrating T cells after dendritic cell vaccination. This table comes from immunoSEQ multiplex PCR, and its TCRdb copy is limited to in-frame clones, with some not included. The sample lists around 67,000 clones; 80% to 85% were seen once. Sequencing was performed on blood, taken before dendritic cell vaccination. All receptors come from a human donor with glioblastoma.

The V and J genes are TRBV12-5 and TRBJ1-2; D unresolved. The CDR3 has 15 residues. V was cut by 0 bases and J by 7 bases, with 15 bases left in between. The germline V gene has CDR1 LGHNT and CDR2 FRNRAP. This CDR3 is CASGLVTVVVSGYTF. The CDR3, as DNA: TGTGCTAGTGGTTTGGTAACGGTGGTCGTAAGTGGCTACACCTTC.

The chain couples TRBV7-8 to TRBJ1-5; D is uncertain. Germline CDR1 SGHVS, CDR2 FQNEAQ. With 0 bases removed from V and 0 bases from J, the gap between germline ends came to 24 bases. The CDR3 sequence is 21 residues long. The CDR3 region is CASSLASQTGYQSYSNQPQHF. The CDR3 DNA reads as TGTGCCAGCAGCTTAGCCTCCCAAACGGGATACCAATCTTATAGCAATCAGCCCCAGCATTTT.

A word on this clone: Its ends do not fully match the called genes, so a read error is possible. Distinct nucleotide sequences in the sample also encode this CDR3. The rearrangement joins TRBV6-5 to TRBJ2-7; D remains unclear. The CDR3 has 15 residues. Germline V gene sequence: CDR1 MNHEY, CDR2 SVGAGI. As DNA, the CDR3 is TGTGCCAGCAGTTACGTGGCGGAACCGACCTACGAACAGTACTTC. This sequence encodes CASSYVAEPTYEQYF.

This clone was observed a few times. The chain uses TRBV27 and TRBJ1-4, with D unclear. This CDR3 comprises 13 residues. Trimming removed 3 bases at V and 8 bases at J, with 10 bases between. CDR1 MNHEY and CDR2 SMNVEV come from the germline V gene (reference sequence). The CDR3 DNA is TGTGCCAGCAGTTTCCGGGTTCAAGAAAAACTGTTTTTT. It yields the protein CASSFRVQEKLFF.

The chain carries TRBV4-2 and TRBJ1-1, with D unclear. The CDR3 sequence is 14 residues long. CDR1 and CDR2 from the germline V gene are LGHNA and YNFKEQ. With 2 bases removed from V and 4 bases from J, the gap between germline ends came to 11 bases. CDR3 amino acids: CASSQSLAGTEAFF. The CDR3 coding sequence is TGTGCCAGCAGCCAATCCCTCGCCGGCACTGAAGCTTTCTTT.

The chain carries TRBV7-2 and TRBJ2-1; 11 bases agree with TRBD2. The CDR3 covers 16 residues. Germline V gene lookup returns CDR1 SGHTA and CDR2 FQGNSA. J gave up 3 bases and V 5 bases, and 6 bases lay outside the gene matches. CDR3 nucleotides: TGTGCCAGCAGCCTCAGACTAGCGGGGATCTACAATGAGCAGTTCTTC. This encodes CASSLRLAGIYNEQFF.

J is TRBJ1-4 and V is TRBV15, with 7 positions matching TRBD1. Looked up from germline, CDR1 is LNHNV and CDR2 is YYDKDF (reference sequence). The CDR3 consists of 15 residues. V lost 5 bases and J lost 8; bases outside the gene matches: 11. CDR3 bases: TGTGCCACCAGCCGCATCAGGGGGTTGAGCGAAAAACTGTTTTTT. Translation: CATSRIRGLSEKLFF.

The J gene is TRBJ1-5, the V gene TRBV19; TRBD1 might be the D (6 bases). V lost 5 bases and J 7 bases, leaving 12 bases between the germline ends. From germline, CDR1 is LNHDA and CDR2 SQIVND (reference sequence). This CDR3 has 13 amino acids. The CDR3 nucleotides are TGTGCCAGTAGTGGTGCAGGGGCGCAGCCCCAGCATTTT. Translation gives CASSGAGAQPQHF.

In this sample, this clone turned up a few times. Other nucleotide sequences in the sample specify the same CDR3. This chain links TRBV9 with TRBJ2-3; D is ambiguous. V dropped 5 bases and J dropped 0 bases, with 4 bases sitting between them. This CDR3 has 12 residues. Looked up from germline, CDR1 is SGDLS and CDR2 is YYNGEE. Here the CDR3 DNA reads TGTGCCAGCAGTCTAAGCACAGATACGCAGTATTTT. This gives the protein CASSLSTDTQYF.

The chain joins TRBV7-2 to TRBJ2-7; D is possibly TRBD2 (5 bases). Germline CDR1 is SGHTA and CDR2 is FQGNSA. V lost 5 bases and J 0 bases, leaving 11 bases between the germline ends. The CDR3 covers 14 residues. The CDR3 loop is CASSPQAASYEQYF. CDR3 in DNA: TGTGCCAGCAGCCCACAAGCGGCCTCCTACGAGCAGTACTTC. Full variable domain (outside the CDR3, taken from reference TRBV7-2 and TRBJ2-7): GAGVSQSPSNKVTEKGKDVELRCDPISGHTALYWYRQSLGQGLEFLIYFQGNSAPDKSGLPSDRFSAERTGGSVSTLTIQRTQQEDSAVYLCASSPQAASYEQYFGPGTRLTVT.

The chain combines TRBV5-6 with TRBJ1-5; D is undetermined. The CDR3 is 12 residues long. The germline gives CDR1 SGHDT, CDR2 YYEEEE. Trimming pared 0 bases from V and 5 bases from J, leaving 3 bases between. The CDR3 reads CASSLADQPQHF. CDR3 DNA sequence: TGTGCCAGCAGCTTGGCGGATCAGCCCCAGCATTTT.

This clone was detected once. CDR3 sequence: CASSPTEGAMRAFF. Written as DNA, the CDR3 is TGTGCCAGCAGCCCCACCGAGGGGGCCATGAGGGCTTTCTTT. The V and J genes are TRBV7-9 and TRBJ1-1; the match to TRBD1 covers 7 bases. The CDR3 has 14 residues. With 5 bases clipped from V and 11 bases from J, the junction kept 14 bases outside the gene matches. Germline CDR1 and CDR2: SEHNR and FQNEAQ (reference sequence).

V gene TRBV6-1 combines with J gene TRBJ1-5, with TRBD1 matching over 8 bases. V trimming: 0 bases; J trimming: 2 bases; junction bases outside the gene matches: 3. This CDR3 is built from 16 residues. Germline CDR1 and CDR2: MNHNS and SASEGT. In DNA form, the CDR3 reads TGTGCCAGCAGTGAAGCAGCGACAGGGGGCAATCAGCCCCAGCATTTT. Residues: CASSEAATGGNQPQHF.

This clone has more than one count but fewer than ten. Here the CDR3 DNA reads TGTGCCAGCAGCTTGAGTGCGGGGGGGCCACAAGATACGCAGTATTTT. This translates into CASSLSAGGPQDTQYF. This chain links TRBV5-4 with TRBJ2-3, with TRBD2 identical over 9 bases. CDR1 SGHNT and CDR2 YYREEE come from the germline V gene (reference sequence). V lost 1 base and J lost 5; bases outside the gene matches: 8. The CDR3 has 16 amino acids.

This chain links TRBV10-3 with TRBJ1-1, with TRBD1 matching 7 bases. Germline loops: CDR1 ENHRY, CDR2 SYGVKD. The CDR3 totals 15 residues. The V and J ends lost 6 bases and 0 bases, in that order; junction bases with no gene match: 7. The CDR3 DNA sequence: TGTGCCATCAGAGGGGACAGCAAAATGAACACTGAAGCTTTCTTT. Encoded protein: CAIRGDSKMNTEAFF.

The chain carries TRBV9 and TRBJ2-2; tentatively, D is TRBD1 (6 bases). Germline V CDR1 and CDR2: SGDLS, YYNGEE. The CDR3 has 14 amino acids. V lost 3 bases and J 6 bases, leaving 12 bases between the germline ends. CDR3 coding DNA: TGTGCCAGCAGCGCTAGGGGGAAAGCCGGGGAGCTGTTTTTT. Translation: CASSARGKAGELFF.

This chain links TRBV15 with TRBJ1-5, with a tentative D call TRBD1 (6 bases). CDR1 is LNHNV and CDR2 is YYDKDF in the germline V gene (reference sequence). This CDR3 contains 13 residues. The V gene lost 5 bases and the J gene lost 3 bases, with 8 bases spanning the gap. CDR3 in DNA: TGTGCCACCAGCGGACAGTACAATCAGCCCCAGCATTTT. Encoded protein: CATSGQYNQPQHF.

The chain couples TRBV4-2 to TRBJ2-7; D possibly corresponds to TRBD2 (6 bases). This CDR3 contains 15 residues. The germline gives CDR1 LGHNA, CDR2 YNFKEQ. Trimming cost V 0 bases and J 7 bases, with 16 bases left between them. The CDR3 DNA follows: TGTGCCAGCAGCCAAGATAGCGGCAGGGATAGTGAGCAGTACTTC. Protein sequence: CASSQDSGRDSEQYF.

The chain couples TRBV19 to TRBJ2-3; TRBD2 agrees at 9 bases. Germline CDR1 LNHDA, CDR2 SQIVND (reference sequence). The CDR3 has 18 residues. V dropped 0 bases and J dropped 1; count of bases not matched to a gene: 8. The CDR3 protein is CASSIDQGERGGTDTQYF. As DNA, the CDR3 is TGTGCCAGTAGTATAGATCAGGGTGAGCGGGGGGGCACAGATACGCAGTATTTT.

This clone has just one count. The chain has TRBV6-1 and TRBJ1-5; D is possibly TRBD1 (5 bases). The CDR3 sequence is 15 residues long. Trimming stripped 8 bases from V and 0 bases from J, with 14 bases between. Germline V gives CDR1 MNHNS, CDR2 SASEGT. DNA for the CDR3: TGTGCCAGCGGGGGGTGGGGGAATAGCAATCAGCCCCAGCATTTT. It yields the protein CASGGWGNSNQPQHF.

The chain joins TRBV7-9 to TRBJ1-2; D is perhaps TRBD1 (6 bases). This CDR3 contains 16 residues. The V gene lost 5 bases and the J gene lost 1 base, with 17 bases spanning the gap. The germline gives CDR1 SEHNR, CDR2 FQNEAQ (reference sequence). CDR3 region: CASSLYSGASNYGYTF. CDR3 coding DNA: TGTGCCAGCAGCCTCTACTCAGGGGCGAGTAACTATGGCTACACCTTC. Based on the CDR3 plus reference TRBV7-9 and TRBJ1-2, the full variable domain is DTGVSQNPRHKITKRGQNVTFRCDPISEHNRLYWYRQTLGQGPEFLTYFQNEAQLEKSRLLSDRFSAERPKGSFSTLEIQRTEQGDSAMYLCASSLYSGASNYGYTFGSGTRLTVV.

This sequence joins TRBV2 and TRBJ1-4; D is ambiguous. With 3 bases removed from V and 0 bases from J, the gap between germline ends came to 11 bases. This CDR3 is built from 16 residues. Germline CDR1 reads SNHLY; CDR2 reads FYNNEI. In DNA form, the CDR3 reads TGTGCCAGCAGTGATTCGCACTCTGCAACTAATGAAAAACTGTTTTTT. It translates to CASSDSHSATNEKLFF.

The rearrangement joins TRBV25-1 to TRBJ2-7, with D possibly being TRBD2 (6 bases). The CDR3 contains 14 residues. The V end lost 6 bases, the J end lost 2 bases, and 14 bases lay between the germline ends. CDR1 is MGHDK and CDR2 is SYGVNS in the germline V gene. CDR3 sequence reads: CASRPDGSPYEQYF. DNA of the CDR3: TGTGCCAGCAGACCCGACGGGAGCCCCTACGAGCAGTACTTC.

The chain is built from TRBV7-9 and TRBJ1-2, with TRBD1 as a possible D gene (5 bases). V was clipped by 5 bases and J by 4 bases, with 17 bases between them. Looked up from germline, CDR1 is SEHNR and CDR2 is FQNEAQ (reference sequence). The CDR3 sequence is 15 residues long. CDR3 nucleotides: TGTGCCAGCAGCCCGGGGGACTCAAGGCTCTATGGCTACACCTTC. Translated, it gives CASSPGDSRLYGYTF.

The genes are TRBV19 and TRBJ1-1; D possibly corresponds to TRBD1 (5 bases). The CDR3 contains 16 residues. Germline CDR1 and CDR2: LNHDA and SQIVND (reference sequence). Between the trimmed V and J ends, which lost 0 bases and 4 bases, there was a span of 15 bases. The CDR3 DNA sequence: TGTGCCAGTAGTATAGAGCGACTACGGGGGGGCACTGAAGCTTTCTTT. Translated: CASSIERLRGGTEAFF.

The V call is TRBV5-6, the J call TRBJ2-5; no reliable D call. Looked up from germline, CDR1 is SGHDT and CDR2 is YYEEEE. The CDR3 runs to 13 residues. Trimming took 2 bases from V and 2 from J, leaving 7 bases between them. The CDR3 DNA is TGTGCCAGCAGCTTACCCAGTCAAGAGACCCAGTACTTC. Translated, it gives CASSLPSQETQYF.

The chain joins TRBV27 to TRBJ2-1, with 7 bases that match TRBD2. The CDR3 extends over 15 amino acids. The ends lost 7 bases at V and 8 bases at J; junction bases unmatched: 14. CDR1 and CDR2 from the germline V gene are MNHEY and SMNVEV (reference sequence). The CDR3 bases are TGTGCCAGCACCATAATGGGGAGGGATAACGATGAGCAGTTCTTC. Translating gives CASTIMGRDNDEQFF.

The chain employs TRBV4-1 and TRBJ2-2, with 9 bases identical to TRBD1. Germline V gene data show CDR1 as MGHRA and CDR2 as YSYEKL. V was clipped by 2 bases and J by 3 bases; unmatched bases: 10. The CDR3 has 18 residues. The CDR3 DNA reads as TGCGCCAGCAGCCAATTTCTCTCGGGACAGGGTGACACCGGGGAGCTGTTTTTT. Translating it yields CASSQFLSGQGDTGELFF.

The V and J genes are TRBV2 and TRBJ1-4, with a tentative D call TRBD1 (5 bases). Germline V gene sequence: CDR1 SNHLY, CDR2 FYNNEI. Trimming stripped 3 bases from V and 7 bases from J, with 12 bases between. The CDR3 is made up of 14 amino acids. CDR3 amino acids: CASSDQTALEKLFF. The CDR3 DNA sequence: TGTGCCAGCAGTGATCAGACAGCGCTTGAAAAACTGTTTTTT.